Included here is one T cell receptor beta chain sequence, with context. There are 14 residues in the CDR3. The germline CDR1 and CDR2 sequences are MDHEN and SYDVKM. Trimming left V 4 bases short and J 8 bases short, with 17 bases between. These data belong to a study of blood T cell repertoires in COVID-19. Background on the study: Collection of acute and convalescent COVID-19 samples took place in the United States, Italy and Spain. The cDNA or gDNA used as material had been derived from T cells, B-cell-depleted T cells, or PBMCs.

Original handling: Cell counts per sample came from amplifying reference gene primers. The method was immunoSEQ multiplex PCR; TCRdb's version includes in-frame clones alone and lacks a portion of them. That table furnishes V, J and clone size, whereas the DNA furnished D and trimming. The sample shows about 310,000 clones, over 75% of them seen only once. V usage is TRBV28 and J usage is TRBJ1-2; no definite D call. The origin of this receptor is a man aged 45-65 years with active or convalescent COVID-19. Material: peripheral blood. The CDR3 spells CASSSPPGVRGYTF. CDR3 DNA sequence: TGTGCCAGCAGTTCCCCTCCCGGGGTGCGGGGCTACACCTTC.